The entry that follows covers one TCR beta chain sequence. The data were taken from a study of brain metastases from non-small cell lung cancer. Assay used: immunoSEQ multiplex PCR; TCRdb lists only in-frame clones, some missing. The sample shows under 2,500 clones, approximately 86% of them seen only once. CDR1 is LGHDT and CDR2 is YNNKEL in the germline V gene (reference sequence). The CDR3 consists of 13 residues. V lost 1 base and J lost 0, with 4 bases in between. This clonotype was obtained from a donor at least 40 years old with non-small cell lung cancer. V usage is TRBV3-1 (or the pseudogene TRBV3-2) and J usage is TRBJ2-7, with D uncertain. The sequenced sample consisted of primary lung tumor tissue. The CDR3 loop reads CASSQADSYEQYF. For the CDR3, the DNA is TGTGCCAGCAGCCAAGCGGACTCCTACGAGCAGTACTTC.